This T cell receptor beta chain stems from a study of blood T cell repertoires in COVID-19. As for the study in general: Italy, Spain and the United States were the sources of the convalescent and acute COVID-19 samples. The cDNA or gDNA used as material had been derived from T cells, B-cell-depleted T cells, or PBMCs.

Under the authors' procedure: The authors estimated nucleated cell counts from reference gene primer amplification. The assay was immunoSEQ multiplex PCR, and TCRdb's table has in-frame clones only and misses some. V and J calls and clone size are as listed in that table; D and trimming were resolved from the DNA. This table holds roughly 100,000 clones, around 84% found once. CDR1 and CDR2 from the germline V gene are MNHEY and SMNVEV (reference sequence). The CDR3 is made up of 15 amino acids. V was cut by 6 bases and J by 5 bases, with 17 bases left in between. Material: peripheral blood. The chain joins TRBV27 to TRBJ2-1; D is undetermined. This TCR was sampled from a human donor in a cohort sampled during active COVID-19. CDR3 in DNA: TGTGCCAGCAGGACTCCGTTGCAACTCAACAATGAGCAGTTCTTC. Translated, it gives CASRTPLQLNNEQFF.